These 30 T cell receptor beta chains were sequenced from one sample in a study of blood T cell repertoires in COVID-19. Assay used: immunoSEQ multiplex PCR; TCRdb lists only in-frame clones, some missing. The data contain around 140,000 clones, 81% of them singletons. The sample consisted of peripheral blood. Receptors originate from a woman aged 55-69 years with active or convalescent COVID-19.

J is TRBJ2-5 and V is TRBV20-1; perhaps TRBD1 as D (5 bases). The ends were cut back, 3 bases at V and 9 bases at J, with 23 bases in the middle. The CDR3 spans 15 residues. From germline, CDR1 is DFQATT and CDR2 SNEGSKA (reference sequence). The chain's CDR3 is CSASTSSTAFASQYF. The DNA for the CDR3 is TGCAGTGCTAGTACATCGTCGACAGCATTTGCCTCCCAGTACTTC.

The V gene is TRBV1, the J gene TRBJ1-1; no check of the table's D call, TRBD1, against the DNA was made. TRBV1 is an annotated pseudogene. This CDR3 is 16 amino acids long. The CDR3 here is CTSSLSPAQGETEAFF. The CDR3 coding sequence is TGCACCAGCAGCCTTTCCCCAGCTCAGGGTGAGACTGAAGCTTTCTTT.

This clone was picked up one time. The CDR3 protein is CASSLDTGGNTIYF. CDR3 in DNA: TGCGCCAGCAGCCTCGACACCGGTGGAAACACCATATATTTT. The J gene is TRBJ1-3, the V gene TRBV5-1, with no clear D. CDR3 size: 14 residues. Trimming shortened V by 4 bases and J by 3 bases, and 11 bases separated the two germline ends. The V gene's germline CDR1 is SGHRS and CDR2 YFSETQ.

This clone has just a few counts. V is TRBV15 and J is TRBJ2-5; a possible D gene is TRBD2 (7 bases). CDR1 is LNHNV and CDR2 is YYDKDF in the germline V gene (reference sequence). CDR3 length: 17 amino acids. Trimming left V 3 bases short and J 1 base short, with 18 bases between. The CDR3 spells CATSRRGAGASQETQYF. CDR3 in DNA: TGTGCCACCAGCAGGCGAGGGGCGGGGGCTTCCCAAGAGACCCAGTACTTC. The variable domain in full, with the rest retrieved from reference TRBV15 and TRBJ2-5, is DAMVIQNPRYQVTQFGKPVTLSCSQTLNHNVMYWYQQKSSQAPKLLFHYYDKDFNNEADTPDNFQSRRPNTSFCFLDIRSPGLGDTAMYLCATSRRGAGASQETQYFGPGTRLLVL.

The rearrangement uses TRBV5-4 and TRBJ2-2; 10 positions agree with TRBD2. Looked up from germline, CDR1 is SGHNT and CDR2 is YYREEE (reference sequence). This CDR3 region has 15 residues. V was pared by 5 bases and J by 4 bases, with 5 bases of the junction left unmatched. The CDR3 nucleotides are TGTGCCAGCAGGGCAGCGGGAGGGCGCACCGGGGAGCTGTTTTTT. Translated: CASRAAGGRTGELFF.

This sequence joins TRBV21-1 and TRBJ1-1; TRBD1 reflects the table's D call only, with no check against the DNA. TRBV21-1 is a known pseudogene. The CDR3 extends over 17 amino acids. The CDR3 sequence is CASSKRGQGSFGTEAFF. In DNA, the CDR3 is TGTGCCAGCAGCAAAAGAGGACAGGGAAGTTTTGGCACTGAAGCTTTCTTT.

The rearrangement joins TRBV3-1 (or the pseudogene TRBV3-2) to TRBJ2-7; TRBD2 matches at 7 bases. CDR3 length equals 15 residues. The germline V gene has CDR1 LGHDT and CDR2 YNNKEL (reference sequence). Trimming cost V 1 base and J 1 base; bases outside gene matches: 4. The CDR3 is CASSQGIAGSYEQYF. CDR3 DNA sequence: TGTGCCAGCAGCCAAGGGATAGCGGGTTCCTACGAGCAGTACTTC.

V is TRBV19 and J is TRBJ2-7; no reliable D call. Per germline, CDR1 LNHDA and CDR2 SQIVND (reference sequence). Trimming shortened V by 7 bases and J by 2 bases, and 15 bases separated the two germline ends. The CDR3 length is 14 residues. CDR3 in DNA: TGTGCCAGTATTACACTAAGCCTACCCTACGAGCAGTACGTC. It translates to CASITLSLPYEQYV.

The chain joins TRBV2 to TRBJ1-5; tentative D call: TRBD1 (5 bases). Germline V CDR1 and CDR2: SNHLY, FYNNEI. Trimming removed 6 bases at V and 6 bases at J, with 15 bases between. CDR3 length: 14 residues. For the CDR3, the DNA is TGTGCCAGCAGGGGCAACCCGCAGGGTCAGCCCCAGCATTTT. Translation gives CASRGNPQGQPQHF.

The chain links TRBV11-3 to TRBJ2-1; 7 bases are shared with TRBD2. Trimming at V came to 5 bases and at J to 3 bases, leaving 16 bases not matched to a gene. Germline CDR1 SGHNT, CDR2 YENEEA. The CDR3 extends over 18 amino acids. CDR3 bases: TGTGCCAGCAGCCTAGTGGGGGGAGGGCCGAGACACTACAATGAGCAGTTCTTC. Its translation: CASSLVGGGPRHYNEQFF.

A single count supports this clone. The V and J genes are TRBV19 and TRBJ2-3; tentatively, D is TRBD2 (6 bases). This CDR3 spans 17 amino acids. V lost 1 base and J lost 3, with 17 bases in between. Germline V gene sequence: CDR1 LNHDA, CDR2 SQIVND (reference sequence). CDR3 sequence (DNA): TGTGCCAGTAGTATAGGCCAGGGAGGAAGGAGGACAGATACGCAGTATTTT. It is translated as CASSIGQGGRRTDTQYF. The full variable domain, its missing parts supplied by reference TRBV19 and TRBJ2-3, is DGGITQSPKYLFRKEGQNVTLSCEQNLNHDAMYWYRQDPGQGLRLIYYSQIVNDFQKGDIAEGYSVSREKKESFPLTVTSAQKNPTAFYLCASSIGQGGRRTDTQYFGPGTRLTVL.

The chain employs TRBV29-1 and TRBJ2-7; TRBD1 aligns across 9 bases. There are 16 residues in the CDR3. Germline loops: CDR1 SQVTM, CDR2 ANQGSEA. V lost 1 base and J lost 3; bases outside the gene matches: 10. The CDR3 DNA reads as TGCAGCGTTGAAGGGCCTTCCCGGGACAGGGACTACGAGCAGTACTTC. Residues: CSVEGPSRDRDYEQYF.

The chain carries TRBV9 and TRBJ1-2; 11 positions agree with TRBD1. The CDR3 has 15 residues. CDR1 and CDR2 (germline): SGDLS, YYNGEE. After removal of 4 bases from V and 7 bases from J, the junction contained 9 bases not matched to a gene. This chain's CDR3 is CASSPRTGGLLGYTF. The CDR3 nucleotides are TGTGCCAGCAGCCCCCGGACAGGGGGCCTGCTTGGCTACACCTTC.

This clone showed up just once. The V gene is TRBV19, the J gene TRBJ1-6; TRBD1 matches 9 bases. Germline loops: CDR1 LNHDA, CDR2 SQIVND (reference sequence). The CDR3 totals 15 residues. The V and J ends lost 6 bases and 7 bases, in that order; junction bases with no gene match: 7. This CDR3 is CASRPGQGYNSPLHF. The CDR3, as DNA: TGTGCCAGTAGGCCGGGACAGGGATACAATTCACCCCTCCACTTT.

The CDR3 nucleotides read TGCGCCAGCAGACAGCGGGAGGGCCCTGAGCAGTTCTTC. Encoded protein: CASRQREGPEQFF. This chain uses TRBV5-1 with TRBJ2-1; TRBD2 agrees at 10 bases. There are 13 residues in the CDR3. Germline assignment: CDR1 SGHRS and CDR2 YFSETQ. J gave up 9 bases and V 5 bases, and 5 bases lay outside the gene matches.

The chain combines TRBV7-8 with TRBJ1-3; 7 bases match TRBD1. Germline CDR1 reads SGHVS; CDR2 reads FQNEAQ. After removal of 4 bases from V and 4 bases from J, the junction contained 4 bases not matched to a gene. The CDR3 contains 14 residues. CDR3 DNA sequence: TGTGCCAGCAGCTCGGGACAGCCGGGAAACACCATATATTTT. Its translation: CASSSGQPGNTIYF.

The V call is TRBV5-1, the J call TRBJ1-3, with TRBD1 as a possible D gene (5 bases). With 2 bases removed from V and 2 bases from J, the gap between germline ends came to 8 bases. The CDR3 consists of 14 residues. From germline, CDR1 is SGHRS and CDR2 YFSETQ. CDR3 in amino acids: CASSFQGTGNTIYF. Written as DNA, the CDR3 is TGCGCCAGCAGCTTTCAGGGAACTGGAAACACCATATATTTT.

This chain joins TRBV3-1 (or the pseudogene TRBV3-2) and TRBJ2-5, with 7 nucleotides matching TRBD2. After removal of 6 bases from V and 5 bases from J, the junction contained 9 bases not matched to a gene. This CDR3 is 14 amino acids long. CDR1 LGHDT and CDR2 YNNKEL come from the germline V gene (reference sequence). CDR3 in amino acids: CASRPLASGETQYF. The CDR3 bases are TGTGCCAGCAGGCCACTAGCGTCAGGGGAGACCCAGTACTTC.

The chain has TRBV4-2 and TRBJ1-5; 9 bases are shared with TRBD1. V was clipped by 2 bases and J by 2 bases; unmatched bases: 4. The CDR3 contains 16 residues. The V gene's germline CDR1 is LGHNA and CDR2 YNFKEQ. The CDR3 protein is CASSQPTGGGNQPQHF. The CDR3 DNA follows: TGTGCCAGCAGCCAACCCACAGGGGGCGGCAATCAGCCCCAGCATTTT.

The chain joins TRBV9 to TRBJ1-2; D unclear. Germline CDR1 and CDR2: SGDLS and YYNGEE. The length of the CDR3 is 15 residues. The V gene lost 0 bases and the J gene lost 0 bases, with 9 bases spanning the gap. The CDR3 DNA is TGTGCCAGCAGCGTAGGTCCCCATCCTAACTATGGCTACACCTTC. It codes for CASSVGPHPNYGYTF.

The rearrangement joins TRBV7-2 to TRBJ2-1; a weak D match, TRBD1 (6 bases). Deletions cut 1 base from V and 1 base from J, with 8 bases between. The V gene's germline CDR1 is SGHTA and CDR2 FQGNSA. This CDR3 is 15 amino acids long. CDR3 in amino acids: CASSLVQGSYNEQFF. Here the CDR3 DNA reads TGTGCCAGCAGCTTAGTACAGGGTTCCTACAATGAGCAGTTCTTC.

V usage is TRBV5-1 and J usage is TRBJ2-2, with no clear D. The CDR3 totals 15 residues. Germline V gene lookup returns CDR1 SGHRS and CDR2 YFSETQ. The ends were cut back, 2 bases at V and 1 base at J, with 9 bases in the middle. This CDR3 is CASSFDSGNTGELFF. The CDR3 coding sequence is TGCGCCAGCAGCTTTGATTCGGGGAACACCGGGGAGCTGTTTTTT.

The chain combines TRBV12-3 or TRBV12-4 with TRBJ2-7, with 8 bases that match TRBD1. The CDR3 sequence is 13 residues long. Trimming removed 6 bases from V and 3 bases from J; junction bases left unmatched: 4. The CDR3 sequence: CASRITGGYEQYF. CDR3 in DNA: TGTGCCAGCAGGATAACAGGGGGCTACGAGCAGTACTTC.

The rearrangement links TRBV7-3 to TRBJ2-1; 12 nucleotides agree with TRBD2. Germline-derived CDR1 and CDR2 are SGHTA and FQGTGA. The CDR3 contains 16 residues. V was pared by 5 bases and J by 4 bases, with 6 bases of the junction left unmatched. CDR3 loop: CASSPRTSGTYNEQFF. The CDR3 region has the DNA TGTGCCAGCAGCCCGCGGACTAGCGGGACATACAATGAGCAGTTCTTC. Variable domain in full (rest from reference TRBV7-3 and TRBJ2-1): GAGVSQTPSNKVTEKGKYVELRCDPISGHTALYWYRQSLGQGPEFLIYFQGTGAADDSGLPNDRFFAVRPEGSVSTLKIQRTERGDSAVYLCASSPRTSGTYNEQFFGPGTRLTVL.

The V call is TRBV6-4, the J call TRBJ1-4; unclear D gene. V gave up 3 bases and J gave up 8 bases, with 10 bases separating them. CDR3 length: 13 residues. Germline assignment: CDR1 MRHNA and CDR2 SNTAGT. The DNA for the CDR3 is TGTGCCAGCAGTGAAGTACGTGGCGAAAAACTGTTTTTT. It translates to CASSEVRGEKLFF.

The chain links TRBV6-5 to TRBJ1-1, with D perhaps TRBD1 (6 bases). Trimming took 1 base from V and 4 from J, leaving 16 bases between them. This CDR3 has 16 residues. CDR1 is MNHEY and CDR2 is SVGAGI in the germline V gene. The CDR3 reads CASSYWSTGPGTEAFF. In nucleotides, the CDR3 is TGTGCCAGCAGTTACTGGTCCACAGGGCCGGGCACTGAAGCTTTCTTT.

The rearrangement uses TRBV29-1 and TRBJ2-1; 11 positions agree with TRBD1. Germline V gene data show CDR1 as SQVTM and CDR2 as ANQGSEA. CDR3 size: 15 residues. V was pared by 7 bases and J by 7 bases, with 12 bases of the junction left unmatched. The CDR3 reads CSGYPEGQGANEQFF. The DNA of the CDR3 is TGCAGCGGCTATCCCGAAGGACAGGGGGCGAATGAGCAGTTCTTC.

V usage is TRBV27 and J usage is TRBJ1-5; maybe TRBD1 (6 bases). The V end lost 5 bases, the J end lost 7 bases, and 15 bases lay between the germline ends. The length of the CDR3 is 14 residues. The germline V gene encodes CDR1 MNHEY and CDR2 SMNVEV (reference sequence). The CDR3 DNA is TGTGCCAGCAGTCCAACAGGGTCGGGACAGCCCCAGCATTTT. It codes for CASSPTGSGQPQHF.

The V gene is TRBV5-4, the J gene TRBJ2-7; 7 bases are a match to TRBD2. Per germline, CDR1 SGHNT and CDR2 YYREEE (reference sequence). The CDR3 consists of 16 residues. The J segment lost 4 bases and the V segment lost 4 bases, leaving 14 bases of the junction unmatched. This CDR3 is CASSPEWGGAGYEQYF. Here the CDR3 DNA reads TGTGCCAGCAGCCCGGAGTGGGGGGGAGCCGGGTACGAGCAGTACTTC.

This chain connects TRBV7-9 to TRBJ1-1; D remains unclear. There are 12 residues in the CDR3. Germline V gene data show CDR1 as SEHNR and CDR2 as FQNEAQ (reference sequence). Trimming took 6 bases from V and 4 from J, leaving 9 bases between them. The CDR3, as DNA: TGTGCCAGCAGTCCCCTCGGCACTGAAGCTTTCTTT. Translated: CASSPLGTEAFF.